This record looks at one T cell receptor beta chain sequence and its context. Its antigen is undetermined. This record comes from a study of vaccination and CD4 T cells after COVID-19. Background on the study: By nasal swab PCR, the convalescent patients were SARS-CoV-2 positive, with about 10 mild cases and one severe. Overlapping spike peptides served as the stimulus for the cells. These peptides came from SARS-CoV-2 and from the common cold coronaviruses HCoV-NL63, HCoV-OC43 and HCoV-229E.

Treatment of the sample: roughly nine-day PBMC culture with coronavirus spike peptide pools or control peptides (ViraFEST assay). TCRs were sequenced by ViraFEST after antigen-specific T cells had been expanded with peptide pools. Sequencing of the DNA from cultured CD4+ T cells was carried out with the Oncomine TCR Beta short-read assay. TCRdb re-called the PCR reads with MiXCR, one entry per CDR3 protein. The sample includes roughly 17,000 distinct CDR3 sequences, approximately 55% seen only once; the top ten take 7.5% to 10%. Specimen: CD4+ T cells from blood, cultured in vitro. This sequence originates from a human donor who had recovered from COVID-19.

CDR3: CASSPTGANVLTF. In nucleotides, the CDR3 is TGCGCCAGCAGCCCGACTGGGGCCAACGTCCTGACTTTC. The chain carries TRBV5-1 and TRBJ2-6, with D unclear. This CDR3 has 13 residues. The germline gives CDR1 SGHRS, CDR2 YFSETQ. V lost 4 bases and J lost 2, with 4 bases in between.